This T cell receptor (beta chain) was retrieved from a study of cytomegalovirus exposure and HLA in healthy donors. Study-wide background: Of all 400 or so donors who were genotyped, roughly 81% belonged to the Caucasian-associated ancestry cluster.

Healthy bone marrow donors made up the cohort. Primers for the PCR totalled 60 Vbeta and 13 Jbeta. The assay was immunoSEQ multiplex PCR, and TCRdb's table has in-frame clones only and misses some. Of fewer than 55,000 clones in the sample, about 71% were seen once. CDR3 length: 15 amino acids. Germline lookup yields CDR1 LNHDA and CDR2 SQIVND (reference sequence). Trimming left V 8 bases short and J 6 bases short, with 22 bases between. The sequenced sample was PBMCs. This chain joins TRBV19 and TRBJ1-2; a possible D gene is TRBD1 (5 bases). The sequence came from a woman in her forties or fifties in good health and CMV-seropositive. The DNA of the CDR3 is TGTGCCAGTGGGGCTAGGGCGACTCGAATCCATGGCTACACCTTC. Amino acid sequence: CASGARATRIHGYTF.